A single T cell receptor (beta chain) is shown here with its context. Its antigen remains unidentified. This CDR3 contains 13 residues. The J segment lost 5 bases and the V segment lost 5 bases, leaving 6 bases of the junction unmatched. In germline, CDR1 is SQVTM, CDR2 ANQGSEA. The entry originates in a study of cytomegalovirus exposure and HLA in healthy donors. Across the study: Earlier work reported 117 million unique TCR beta sequences from roughly 180 million T cells. Study conclusions and caveats: Most TCR beta V segments were productive about 87% or about 30% of the time in an earlier analysis. Immune exposure was documented only through CMV serostatus.

Researchers ran the PCR with 60 Vbeta and 13 Jbeta primers. Repertoires were generated with immunoSEQ multiplex PCR, while TCRdb's copy carries only in-frame clones and drops some. The table has roughly 100,000 clones, more than 9.5% seen once. This cohort consisted of healthy bone marrow donors. The TCR sequence derives from a man aged 35 to 55 in good health and CMV-seropositive. The V call is TRBV29-1, the J call TRBJ1-5; 7 bases agree with TRBD1. Specimen: PBMCs. The CDR3 DNA is TGCAGCGTTCGACAGGGCCAGGATCAGCCCCAGCATTTT. Translated: CSVRQGQDQPQHF.